One sample yielded the 14 T cell receptor beta chains listed below, sequenced in a study of cytomegalovirus exposure and HLA in healthy donors. A multiplex PCR was run with 60 Vbeta primers and 13 Jbeta primers. Assay used: immunoSEQ multiplex PCR; TCRdb lists only in-frame clones, some missing. The sample lists about 130,000 clones; approximately 85% were seen once. Sequencing was carried out using PBMCs. Every receptor here comes from a boy between 10 and 17 years old in good health and CMV-seronegative.

The genes are TRBV19 and TRBJ2-2; 7 nucleotides line up with TRBD1. The germline V gene has CDR1 LNHDA and CDR2 SQIVND (reference sequence). The CDR3 consists of 15 residues. The J segment lost 8 bases and the V segment lost 10 bases, leaving 16 bases of the junction unmatched. CDR3 nucleotide sequence: TGTGCCACCAAGCAGGGGACAGTCTTTACGGGGGAGCTGTTTTTT. It yields the protein CATKQGTVFTGELFF.

This clone was picked up one time. This rearrangement joins TRBV6-5 to TRBJ1-1, with 8 nucleotides matching TRBD1. After removal of 2 bases from V and 6 bases from J, the junction contained 11 bases not matched to a gene. Looked up from germline, CDR1 is MNHEY and CDR2 is SVGAGI. This CDR3 contains 16 residues. For the CDR3, the DNA is TGTGCCAGCAGTTACGATTTTCCAGGGGGCGCGTCTGAAGCTTTCTTT. It yields the protein CASSYDFPGGASEAFF.

The chain recombines TRBV4-1 with TRBJ1-4; D perhaps matches TRBD1 (6 bases). V dropped 2 bases and J dropped 1 base, with 14 bases sitting between them. Germline V CDR1 and CDR2: MGHRA, YSYEKL. The CDR3 loop spans 17 amino acids. The CDR3 protein is CASSQLPTGLTNEKLFF. The CDR3, as DNA: TGCGCCAGCAGCCAACTTCCCACAGGGTTAACTAATGAAAAACTGTTTTTT.

The genes are TRBV10-1 and TRBJ1-1; no reliable D call. V was pared by 8 bases and J by 10 bases, with 11 bases between. This CDR3 has 10 residues. In germline, CDR1 is WNHNN, CDR2 SYGVQD (reference sequence). CDR3 bases: TGCGCCAGCCGGAGATGGCGAGCTTTCTTT. Translation gives CASRRWRAFF.

Regarding this clone: The identical CDR3 is also encoded by other nucleotide sequences in the sample. The rearrangement links TRBV7-2 to TRBJ2-7; the D gene is possibly TRBD2 (6 bases). Germline assignment: CDR1 SGHTA and CDR2 FQGNSA. V was trimmed by 0 bases and J by 0 bases, leaving 6 bases between them. CDR3 length: 14 residues. Here the CDR3 reads CASSLAGGSYEQYF. As DNA, the CDR3 is TGTGCCAGCAGCTTAGCGGGAGGCTCCTACGAGCAGTACTTC. Complete variable domain (other parts from reference TRBV7-2 and TRBJ2-7): GAGVSQSPSNKVTEKGKDVELRCDPISGHTALYWYRQSLGQGLEFLIYFQGNSAPDKSGLPSDRFSAERTGGSVSTLTIQRTQQEDSAVYLCASSLAGGSYEQYFGPGTRLTVT.

The rearrangement uses TRBV19 and TRBJ2-7, with D maybe TRBD1 (6 bases). The V gene lost 7 bases and the J gene lost 6 bases, with 13 bases spanning the gap. CDR1 is LNHDA, CDR2 SQIVND, per germline (reference sequence). CDR3 length equals 12 residues. For the CDR3, the DNA is TGTGCCAGTAAAGTGGGGGCGGGCGAGCAGTACTTC. It codes for CASKVGAGEQYF.

This chain joins TRBV5-8 and TRBJ2-5; 12 bases align to TRBD1. This CDR3 is 18 amino acids long. CDR1 and CDR2 (germline): SGHTS, YDEGEE. Germline trimming cut 5 bases from V and 2 bases from J; bases unmatched to any gene: 13. The CDR3 region is CASRSGQGASGPQETQYF. CDR3 DNA: TGTGCCAGCAGGTCGGGACAGGGGGCCAGCGGACCTCAAGAGACCCAGTACTTC.

The J gene is TRBJ2-7, the V gene TRBV19; 7 positions match TRBD2. The CDR3 is made up of 13 amino acids. Per germline, CDR1 LNHDA and CDR2 SQIVND (reference sequence). J was trimmed by 5 bases and V by 7 bases; bases with no gene match: 8. The CDR3 coding sequence is TGTGCCAGTAAGGAGGCGGGAGTCAACGAGCAGTACTTC. It translates to CASKEAGVNEQYF. Full variable domain (rest looked up from reference TRBV19 and TRBJ2-7): DGGITQSPKYLFRKEGQNVTLSCEQNLNHDAMYWYRQDPGQGLRLIYYSQIVNDFQKGDIAEGYSVSREKKESFPLTVTSAQKNPTAFYLCASKEAGVNEQYFGPGTRLTVT.

This sequence joins TRBV30 and TRBJ1-5; D call uncertain. Trimming pared 0 bases from V and 6 bases from J, leaving 6 bases between. Germline lookup yields CDR1 GTSNPN and CDR2 SVGIG (reference sequence). The CDR3 is made up of 12 amino acids. DNA of the CDR3: TGTGCCTGGAGTGTACTTGGTCAGCCCCAGCATTTT. Translation: CAWSVLGQPQHF.

The chain uses TRBV4-2 and TRBJ1-3; 9 bases agree with TRBD1. This CDR3 is 18 amino acids long. Per the germline V gene, CDR1 is LGHNA and CDR2 is YNFKEQ. The junction had 7 bases not matched to a gene; V was cut back by 1 base and J by 0 bases. Written as DNA, the CDR3 is TGTGCCAGCAGCCAAGCTACCCCGGGACAGGGCTCTGGAAACACCATATATTTT. It is translated as CASSQATPGQGSGNTIYF.

The chain couples TRBV5-1 to TRBJ2-2; D gene unclear. Germline V gene lookup returns CDR1 SGHRS and CDR2 YFSETQ. Trimming cost V 3 bases and J 6 bases, with 6 bases left between them. The CDR3 consists of 12 residues. The CDR3 region has the DNA TGCGCCAGCAGCTACAGTGCCGGGGAGCTGTTTTTT. Translating gives CASSYSAGELFF.

The gene calls are TRBV13 and TRBJ2-6; a weak D match, TRBD1 (6 bases). V dropped 4 bases and J dropped 0 bases, with 16 bases sitting between them. Germline V gene sequence: CDR1 PRHDT, CDR2 FYEKMQ (reference sequence). The CDR3 totals 18 residues. CDR3 region: CASSSQTGRHSGANVLTF. DNA of the CDR3: TGTGCCAGCAGCTCGCAGACAGGTAGACACTCTGGGGCCAACGTCCTGACTTTC. The full variable domain, completed using reference TRBV13 and TRBJ2-6, is AAGVIQSPRHLIKEKRETATLKCYPIPRHDTVYWYQQGPGQDPQFLISFYEKMQSDKGSIPDRFSAQQFSDYHSELNMSSLELGDSALYFCASSSQTGRHSGANVLTFGAGSRLTVL.

This clone was recorded a few times. V is TRBV5-1 and J is TRBJ1-2; 8 bases agree with TRBD1. CDR3 length: 16 amino acids. Germline CDR1 is SGHRS and CDR2 is YFSETQ. The ends lost 4 bases at V and 6 bases at J; junction bases unmatched: 14. The CDR3 region is CASSPDWDRIFHGYTF. CDR3 DNA: TGCGCCAGCAGCCCGGACTGGGACAGGATCTTCCATGGCTACACCTTC. Based on the CDR3 plus reference TRBV5-1 and TRBJ1-2, the full variable domain is KAGVTQTPRYLIKTRGQQVTLSCSPISGHRSVSWYQQTPGQGLQFLFEYFSETQRNKGNFPGRFSGRQFSNSRSEMNVSTLELGDSALYLCASSPDWDRIFHGYTFGSGTRLTVV.

This rearrangement joins TRBV5-4 to TRBJ2-7, with TRBD2 matching over 8 bases. V lost 4 bases and J lost 4; bases outside the gene matches: 10. Germline V gene lookup returns CDR1 SGHNT and CDR2 YYREEE (reference sequence). This CDR3 spans 15 amino acids. The CDR3 nucleotides are TGTGCCAGCAGCCCACCCCCGGGACTAGTATACGAGCAGTACTTC. Amino acids: CASSPPPGLVYEQYF.